The TCR beta chain under discussion was sequenced for a study of T cells after yellow fever vaccination (dated by TCRdb to between 2018 and 2020). Looking at the study overall: The SMART-Seq v4 Ultra Low Input RNA kit was used to prepare libraries from fractions with low cell numbers. To track T-cell clones before and after primary and booster YFV17D yellow fever vaccination, bulk TCR alpha and beta repertoires were sequenced longitudinally. Two healthy male donors, one aged 18 to 29 and one aged 30 to 39 years, were included in the cohort. Blood samples were taken at several timepoints before and after primary and secondary immunization, and bulk PBMC replicates and cell subsets were isolated.

TCR cDNA was synthesized by 5'RACE template switching, which introduced a universal primer site and unique molecular identifiers. Priming for cDNA synthesis came from both the TCR alpha and TCR beta constant segments. Library amplification involved two PCR steps, and the second step added sample barcodes and sequencing adapters. Sequencing of the libraries was done on either Illumina HiSeq 2500 (2x100 bp) or NovaSeq (2x150 bp). Regarding the original processing steps: Reads were demultiplexed and collapsed into UMI consensus sequences with MIGEC, and V(D)J alignment was performed with MiXCR. Using edgeR on replicate PBMC samples, clonotypes were called vaccine-responding if FDR was below 0.01 and the log2 fold change was above 5 up to day 15. Each bulk clonotype was labeled CD4 or CD8 based on which sequenced repertoire, CD4 or CD8, contained the clonotype at higher abundance. TCRdb trimmed the raw reads at Q25, called clones with MiXCR and kept productive beta chains. When rows share a CDR3 protein, they turn into one entry using the most common DNA and genes. These V and J calls rely on TCRdb rather than the paper's analysis. The sample table shows 450,000 to 650,000 distinct CDR3 sequences, and 13% are seen once. The ten largest clones capture more than 12% of the sample.

This specimen's treatment or condition label, interpreted: live attenuated yellow fever vaccine strain. At every blood-draw timepoint, two biological replicates of bulk PBMCs were collected. PBMCs were isolated from peripheral blood using a standard Ficoll-Paque protocol. TriZol was used to extract RNA from bulk PBMCs, from CD4 and CD8 fractions, and from dextramer-positive and dextramer-negative fractions. On the study overall, not on this receptor specifically: Because only a couple of donors were included in the study, the extent to which the findings can be generalized is limited. Most clones expanded after primary vaccination were re-detected after the booster (almost 98% of CD4 and 80% to 90% of CD8), suggesting broad memory maintenance. The secondary T-cell response was found to be weaker but faster than the primary response, with a peak reached on day 5 rather than on day 15. Computational filtering was required because FACS-sorted repertoires could contain abundant contaminating clonotypes from the bulk population. A small share of clonotypes occurred in both CD4 and CD8 compartments, likely arising from convergent recombination.

This clonotype was seen a few times. Which antigen it targets is not known. Nothing much larger sits one base from this clone, and base qualities are not available. Sequenced here: PBMCs, sampled on the day of the yellow fever booster vaccination. This sequence was found in a man aged 25 to 45 who received the YFV17D yellow fever vaccine.

At the DNA level, the sequence is TGTGCCACCTCGCCAGGGGACGATACGCAGTATTTT. Its translation is CATSPGDDTQYF. This chain joins TRBV10-3 to TRBJ2-3, with TRBD1 tentatively as D gene (6 bases match). The CDR3, from cysteine to phenylalanine, totals 12 residues. Only the CDR3 DNA stays, 36 bases, in frame from base 1. CDR1 and CDR2 are read off the germline V gene as ENHRY and SYGVKD. Trimming at the junction amounts to 10 bases on V and 6 bases on J, and the germline ends lie 14 bases apart.